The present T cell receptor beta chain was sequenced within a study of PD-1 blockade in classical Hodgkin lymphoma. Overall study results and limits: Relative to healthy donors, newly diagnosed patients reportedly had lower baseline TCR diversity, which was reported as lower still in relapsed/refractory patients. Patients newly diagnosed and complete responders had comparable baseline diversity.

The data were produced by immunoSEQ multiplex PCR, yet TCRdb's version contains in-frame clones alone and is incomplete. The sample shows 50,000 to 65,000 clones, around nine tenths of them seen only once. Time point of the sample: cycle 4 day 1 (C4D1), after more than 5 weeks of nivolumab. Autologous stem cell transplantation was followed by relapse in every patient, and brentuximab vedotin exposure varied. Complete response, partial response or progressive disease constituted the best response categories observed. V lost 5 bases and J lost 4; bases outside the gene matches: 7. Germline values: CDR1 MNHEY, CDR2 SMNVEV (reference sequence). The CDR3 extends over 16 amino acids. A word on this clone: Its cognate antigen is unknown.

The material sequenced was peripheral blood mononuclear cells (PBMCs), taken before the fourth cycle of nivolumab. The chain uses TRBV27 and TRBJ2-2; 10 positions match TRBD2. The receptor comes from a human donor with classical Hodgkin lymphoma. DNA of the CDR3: TGTGCCAGCAGTCACCCCGGGACTAGCGTCACCGGGGAGCTGTTTTTT. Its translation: CASSHPGTSVTGELFF.